A selection of T cell receptor beta chains follows, all from one sample in a study of spatial heterogeneity in lung cancer. Each CDR3 protein gets one entry after TCRdb re-called the 5' RACE reads with MiXCR. The sample lists about 52,000 distinct CDR3 sequences; roughly 8.1% were seen once. This specimen consisted of PBMCs, obtained at follow-up. These receptors were taken from a female donor with early-stage non-small cell lung cancer. The CDR3 runs from the conserved cysteine through the conserved F or W. Each record gives: V gene, clone size, J gene, D gene, CDR3 protein, CDR3 DNA. A D gene is named only where the DNA matches it firmly. Not all rows give a size; the values are once, few, many and, for expanded clones, a class.

v_call: TRBV9; clone_size: many; j_call: TRBJ2-7; d_call: NA; cdr3_aa: CASSVGGSTYEQYF; cdr3_nt: TGTGCCAGCAGCGTTGGGGGATCGACCTACGAGCAGTACTTC
v_call: TRBV5-1; clone_size: many; j_call: TRBJ2-3; d_call: NA; cdr3_aa: CASSLEGGDTQYF; cdr3_nt: TGCGCCAGCAGCTTGGAAGGTGGAGATACGCAGTATTTT
v_call: TRBV10-3; clone_size: NA; j_call: TRBJ2-5; d_call: NA; cdr3_aa: CAISEAGLKETQYF; cdr3_nt: TGTGCCATCAGTGAGGCGGGACTGAAAGAGACCCAGTACTTC
v_call: TRBV7-9; clone_size: many; j_call: TRBJ2-7; d_call: NA; cdr3_aa: CASSLATALMTEQYF; cdr3_nt: TGTGCCAGCAGCTTAGCGACAGCTCTCATGACCGAGCAGTACTTC
v_call: TRBV4-1; clone_size: many; j_call: TRBJ2-5; d_call: NA; cdr3_aa: CASSQPGEQETQYF; cdr3_nt: TGCGCCAGCAGCCAACCGGGGGAGCAAGAGACCCAGTACTTC
v_call: TRBV29-1; clone_size: many; j_call: TRBJ2-3; d_call: TRBD2; cdr3_aa: CSVEGHGAPGGDTQYF; cdr3_nt: TGCAGCGTTGAAGGACATGGGGCCCCGGGAGGAGATACGCAGTATTTT
v_call: TRBV29-1; clone_size: few; j_call: TRBJ1-4; d_call: TRBD1; cdr3_aa: CSVGPRGTEKLFF; cdr3_nt: TGCAGCGTTGGCCCCAGGGGGACTGAAAAACTGTTTTTT
v_call: TRBV7-8; clone_size: few; j_call: TRBJ2-1; d_call: NA; cdr3_aa: CASSLGRHNEQFF; cdr3_nt: TGTGCCAGCAGCCTGGGACGACACAATGAGCAGTTCTTC
v_call: TRBV12-3/TRBV12-4; clone_size: NA; j_call: TRBJ2-5; d_call: NA; cdr3_aa: CASSPRRGTQYF; cdr3_nt: TGTGCCAGCAGTCCTCGACGGGGGACCCAGTACTTC
v_call: TRBV11-2; clone_size: few; j_call: TRBJ2-3; d_call: TRBD1; cdr3_aa: CASSWDRATDTQYF; cdr3_nt: TGTGCCAGCAGCTGGGACAGGGCCACAGATACGCAGTATTTT
v_call: TRBV2; clone_size: few; j_call: TRBJ2-1; d_call: NA; cdr3_aa: CASSERTGFGEQFF; cdr3_nt: TGTGCCAGCAGTGAAAGGACTGGATTCGGTGAGCAGTTCTTC
v_call: TRBV11-2; clone_size: NA; j_call: TRBJ2-4; d_call: NA; cdr3_aa: CASSLNLAGSNIQYF; cdr3_nt: TGTGCCAGCAGCTTAAATCTAGCTGGTAGTAACATTCAGTACTTC
v_call: TRBV6-1; clone_size: many; j_call: TRBJ2-1; d_call: NA; cdr3_aa: CASSGPSSYNEQFF; cdr3_nt: TGTGCCAGTTCCGGACCCAGCTCCTACAATGAGCAGTTCTTC
v_call: TRBV15; clone_size: few; j_call: TRBJ2-4; d_call: NA; cdr3_aa: CATSNLGSGRAIQYF; cdr3_nt: TGTGCCACCAGCAACTTGGGGTCGGGACGAGCCATTCAGTACTTC
v_call: TRBV30; clone_size: NA; j_call: TRBJ2-5; d_call: NA; cdr3_aa: CAWSEVYQETQYF; cdr3_nt: TGTGCCTGGAGTGAGGTATACCAAGAGACCCAGTACTTC
v_call: TRBV2; clone_size: NA; j_call: TRBJ2-7; d_call: TRBD1; cdr3_aa: CASRDRDSSYEQYF; cdr3_nt: TGTGCCAGCCGAGACAGGGATTCTTCCTACGAGCAGTACTTC
v_call: TRBV7-2; clone_size: many; j_call: TRBJ1-4; d_call: NA; cdr3_aa: CASSLGSTAANEKLFF; cdr3_nt: TGTGCCAGCAGCTTAGGGTCGACAGCGGCTAATGAAAAACTGTTTTTT
v_call: TRBV24-1; clone_size: many; j_call: TRBJ1-2; d_call: TRBD1; cdr3_aa: CATSETGDGYTF; cdr3_nt: TGTGCCACCAGTGAGACAGGGGATGGCTACACCTTC
v_call: TRBV6-5; clone_size: many; j_call: TRBJ2-1; d_call: TRBD1; cdr3_aa: CASRKDRDGDNEQFF; cdr3_nt: TGTGCCAGCAGGAAGGACAGGGATGGAGACAATGAGCAGTTCTTC
v_call: TRBV24-1; clone_size: once; j_call: TRBJ1-5; d_call: NA; cdr3_aa: CATSARGLGILNQPQHF; cdr3_nt: TGTGCCACCAGTGCGCGGGGTTTGGGCATTTTAAATCAGCCCCAGCATTTT
v_call: TRBV7-9; clone_size: few; j_call: TRBJ1-1; d_call: NA; cdr3_aa: CASSFDLNTEAFF; cdr3_nt: TGTGCCAGCAGCTTCGATCTGAACACTGAAGCTTTCTTT
v_call: TRBV7-2; clone_size: few; j_call: TRBJ2-5; d_call: NA; cdr3_aa: CASSFGGYQETQYF; cdr3_nt: TGTGCCAGCAGCTTTGGGGGGTACCAAGAGACCCAGTACTTC
v_call: TRBV27; clone_size: many; j_call: TRBJ1-1; d_call: TRBD1; cdr3_aa: CASSLVAGTGEAFF; cdr3_nt: TGTGCCAGCAGTTTAGTAGCCGGGACAGGAGAAGCTTTCTTT
v_call: TRBV28; clone_size: few; j_call: TRBJ2-7; d_call: NA; cdr3_aa: CASSLSSDGSAEQYF; cdr3_nt: TGTGCCAGCAGTTTATCCAGTGACGGGAGTGCCGAGCAGTACTTC
v_call: TRBV27; clone_size: few; j_call: TRBJ2-7; d_call: NA; cdr3_aa: CASSFGQGSYEQYF; cdr3_nt: TGTGCCAGCAGTTTTGGGCAGGGCTCCTACGAGCAGTACTTC
v_call: TRBV3-1; clone_size: few; j_call: TRBJ2-5; d_call: NA; cdr3_aa: CASSHLTQYF; cdr3_nt: TGTGCCAGCAGCCATCTGACCCAGTACTTC
v_call: TRBV27; clone_size: many; j_call: TRBJ2-3; d_call: NA; cdr3_aa: CASSLFGNGATDTQYF; cdr3_nt: TGTGCCAGCAGTTTATTCGGGAATGGGGCAACAGATACGCAGTATTTT